The sequence of this TCR beta chain was determined in a study of shared clonotypes between healthy human individuals (TCRdb year 2020). About the investigation overall: The cohort comprised a couple of women and a few men aged 18 to 49 years. For each donor, CD4 naive and CD4 memory were each run on three plates, CD8 naive on two plates, and CD8 memory on one plate. Blood TCR repertoires of roughly 5 healthy adults were deeply sequenced to estimate repertoire size and the extent of clonotype sharing between individuals. Different laboratories and diverse techniques were used to prepare libraries and sequence TCR repertoires, to increase sequencing depth and limit assay-specific biases. Leukapheresis yielded between about 0.9 and 8.9 billion PBMCs per donor.

Using the deep immunoSEQ assay, multiplex PCR amplified TCR CDR3 regions from genomic DNA. Extracted genomic DNA from each cell subset was spread evenly across all wells of several immunoSEQ 96-well plates, with each plate serving as a replicate. For sorted subsets, each replicate PCR was loaded with approximately 0.2 ug genomic DNA, equivalent to approximately 33,000 T cell genomes. The purified libraries were quantified using a Qubit 3.0 fluorometer, sized with a Bioanalyzer 2100, and then quantified again using the KAPA Library Quantification kit. Each immunoSEQ 96-well plate was sequenced on its own single-read 150-cycle Illumina NextSeq 550 flow cell. Turning to the authors' computational methods: Because the immunoSEQ output included only junctional sequences and no quality scores, the filtering could not be the same as the filtering used for full-length reads. Sequences were annotated with PyIR, a Python wrapper for IgBLAST v1.9, using IMGT germline references to assign V/J genes and CDR3. Any read was removed if the V/J assignment was weak (E-value above 1e-6), the CDR3 was missing, or the read contained stop codons, out-of-frame junctions, or ambiguous translated residues. A V3J clonotype was defined by an identical inferred V gene, J gene, and CDR3 amino acid sequence. Percentage overlap between repertoires was calculated by dividing the number of shared unique clonotypes by the size of the smaller repertoire. RTK rarefaction, the Chao1 estimator, and Recon v2.1 estimates of unobserved clonotypes were used to assess repertoire richness. Generation probabilities for all TCRbeta clonotypes obtained by the gDNA method from a few donors were computed using OLGA. TCRdb holds this immuneACCESS table with in-frame rearrangements only. Some clones are missing; in checked studies, unresolved V genes explain under half, and the rest has no known cause. That table is the source of V, J and clone size, and D and trimming were worked out from the DNA. The sample table records some 1.5 million clones; roughly 98% of these occur just once. The ten largest clonotypes hold approximately 0.44% of the sample.

Study-wide conclusions, independent of this receptor: Pairwise subsampling indicated that sequencing depth was expected to affect the degree of clonotype sharing among donors. Clonotypes shared by all four sorted-subset donors showed higher generation probabilities than non-shared clonotypes. Because the study included a small number of donors, the genetic and exposure-history diversity represented was limited. Sharing across a few donors was observed for 4.5% to 6.5% of naive CD4, under 4% of naive CD8, 2.3% of memory CD4, and over 0.3% of memory CD8 clonotypes. Only blood was sampled, and tissue TCR repertoires likely differ from those in blood. Naive subsets generally had larger estimated clonotype richness than memory subsets did. Even with the large sequencing depth, rarefaction of the sorted-subset datasets indicated that sequencing was incomplete.

Healthy HIV-negative adults with no recently reported acute infections or vaccinations were included as donors. All donors were Caucasian adults living in Nashville, Tennessee, USA. CD4+ T cells were enriched through magnetic negative selection, after which naive cells were positively selected on CD45RA and the remaining negative fraction served as the memory subset. After blood collection by leukapheresis, PBMCs were isolated using Ficoll-Histopaque density gradient centrifugation and then cryopreserved in the vapor phase of liquid nitrogen. Purity and quantity of every magnetically sorted T cell population were checked by analytical flow cytometry. Genomic DNA was isolated from each sorted fraction and quantified by UV absorbance on a Nanodrop 2000c. The germline V gene (reference sequence) specifies SEHNR as CDR1 and FQNEAQ as CDR2. There are 16 amino acids in the CDR3, from cysteine to phenylalanine inclusive. This entry keeps only the CDR3 DNA: 48 bases, framed from base 1. Trimming leaves V shorter by 2 bases and J shorter by 4 bases, with the junction holding 7 bases beyond the gene matches.

With respect to this clone: The clone's antigen remains unknown. One base away there is no much larger clone; base qualities are not given.

The chain couples TRBV7-9 to TRBJ2-3; TRBD1 lines up with 9 middle nucleotides. The sequence derives from a man aged 30-40 years in good health. The specimen was naive CD4+ T cells sorted from blood. The sample's cell subset or site label, decoded: CD45RA+ positively selected. The CDR3 is CASSLSLRTGADTQYF. The bases are TGTGCCAGCAGCTTATCTCTAAGGACAGGGGCAGATACGCAGTATTTT.